Below, 14 T cell receptor beta chains from the same sample are listed, as sequenced in a study of shared clonotypes between healthy human individuals. Sequencing used immunoSEQ multiplex PCR; TCRdb keeps in-frame clones, though not all of them. Of some 2 million clones in the sample, about 95% were seen once. Naive CD8 cells lacked CD45RO and underwent positive selection for CCR7, leaving out terminally differentiated effector memory CD45RA+ cells. Sequenced: naive CD8+ T cells sorted from blood. These receptors were obtained from a man aged 18 to 35 in good health.

The genes are TRBV7-9 and TRBJ2-5; tentative D call: TRBD1 (6 bases). Germline V gives CDR1 SEHNR, CDR2 FQNEAQ (reference sequence). The CDR3 is 15 residues long. Trimming removed 5 bases from V and 5 bases from J, with 18 bases in between. Here the CDR3 DNA reads TGTGCCAGCAGCATCTCATGGGGGCCAGAGGAGACCCAGTACTTC. This translates into CASSISWGPEETQYF.

This clone showed up just once. The chain joins TRBV7-9 to TRBJ1-5; D gene uncertain. This CDR3 is built from 13 residues. V shed 3 bases and J shed 2 bases, with 5 bases lying between them. The germline V gene encodes CDR1 SEHNR and CDR2 FQNEAQ (reference sequence). CDR3 residues: CASSFDGNQPQHF. As DNA, the CDR3 is TGTGCCAGCAGCTTTGATGGCAATCAGCCCCAGCATTTT.

The chain employs TRBV7-9 and TRBJ2-1; the D gene could be TRBD1 or TRBD2 (5 bases each). V was cut by 3 bases and J by 8 bases, with 17 bases left in between. The CDR3 extends over 15 amino acids. Germline V lookup: CDR1 SEHNR, CDR2 FQNEAQ (reference sequence). The CDR3 DNA reads TGTGCCAGCAGCTTTGTGACGGGACGACACGATGAGCAGTTCTTC. Translation: CASSFVTGRHDEQFF.

A remark on this clone: Other DNA sequences of this sample code for an identical CDR3. The rearrangement joins TRBV11-2 to TRBJ1-4; D call uncertain. Germline CDR1 is SGHAT and CDR2 is FQNNGV. This CDR3 has 13 amino acids. V lost 1 base to trimming and J lost 8 bases, with 8 bases between them. The CDR3 loop reads CASSLAGGEKLFF. The CDR3, as DNA: TGTGCCAGCAGCTTAGCCGGAGGCGAAAAACTGTTTTTT.

The V gene is TRBV6-4, the J gene TRBJ2-7; 7 bases are shared with TRBD2. V was clipped by 3 bases and J by 0 bases; unmatched bases: 8. The CDR3 is 16 amino acids. Germline V gene data show CDR1 as MRHNA and CDR2 as SNTAGT. CDR3 loop: CASSEYSGSYSYEQYF. The CDR3 DNA reads TGTGCCAGCAGTGAATATAGCGGGTCCTACTCCTACGAGCAGTACTTC.

V and J are TRBV7-9 and TRBJ1-4; the match to TRBD1 covers 8 bases. After removal of 3 bases from V and 11 bases from J, the junction contained 8 bases not matched to a gene. This CDR3 is 14 amino acids long. Germline V lookup: CDR1 SEHNR, CDR2 FQNEAQ (reference sequence). Here the CDR3 reads CASSLTQGEVKLFF. The DNA for the CDR3 is TGTGCCAGCAGCTTGACACAGGGGGAGGTTAAACTGTTTTTT.

This chain joins TRBV6-1 and TRBJ2-2, with 7 positions matching TRBD1. The CDR3 consists of 16 residues. The germline V gene has CDR1 MNHNS and CDR2 SASEGT. V gave up 2 bases and J gave up 7 bases; unmatched junction bases: 10. CDR3 in DNA: TGTGCCAGCAGTGAATACCCGCAGGGGGATTACGGGGAGCTGTTTTTT. Protein product: CASSEYPQGDYGELFF.

About this clone: Distinct nucleotide sequences in the sample also encode this CDR3. The chain carries TRBV28 and TRBJ1-1; D is uncertain. From germline, CDR1 is MDHEN and CDR2 SYDVKM. V lost 2 bases and J 4 bases, leaving 8 bases between the germline ends. This CDR3 is built from 13 residues. Here the CDR3 DNA reads TGTGCCAGCAGTTTAGGAGGAGGCACTGAAGCTTTCTTT. This codes for CASSLGGGTEAFF.

This chain links TRBV7-9 with TRBJ1-2, with 9 positions matching TRBD1. The CDR3 sequence is 13 residues long. With 5 bases clipped from V and 4 bases from J, the junction kept 2 bases outside the gene matches. Germline values: CDR1 SEHNR, CDR2 FQNEAQ (reference sequence). The CDR3 region is CASSRDRAYGYTF. The CDR3 DNA is TGTGCCAGCAGCCGGGACAGGGCCTATGGCTACACCTTC.

The V and J genes are TRBV15 and TRBJ2-7; 10 positions match TRBD1. V lost 5 bases to trimming and J lost 3 bases; unmatched junction nucleotides: 10. This CDR3 is built from 16 residues. Germline assignment: CDR1 LNHNV and CDR2 YYDKDF (reference sequence). CDR3 nucleotides: TGTGCCACCAGCCCTGGGCGGGACAGGGGTCTCTACGAGCAGTACTTC. Translated, it gives CATSPGRDRGLYEQYF.

This clone has only one observation. The chain combines TRBV6-6 with TRBJ2-7; 7 bases are a match to TRBD1. With V trimmed by 4 bases and J by 1 base, 4 bases remained unmatched. Germline CDR1 MNHNY, CDR2 SVGAGI (reference sequence). The CDR3 has 14 amino acids. CDR3 in amino acids: CASSSPGQSYEQYF. CDR3 sequence (DNA): TGTGCCAGCAGTTCCCCGGGACAGTCCTACGAGCAGTACTTC.

This clone was seen a single time. The rearrangement links TRBV9 to TRBJ2-1, with unresolved D. The V end was cut by 0 bases, the J end by 5 bases, with 12 bases between. CDR3 length equals 15 residues. CDR1 and CDR2 from the germline V gene are SGDLS and YYNGEE. As DNA, the CDR3 is TGTGCCAGCAGCGTAGTTCCCCTCCCGAACAATGAGCAGTTCTTC. This sequence encodes CASSVVPLPNNEQFF. Full variable domain (outside the CDR3, taken from reference TRBV9 and TRBJ2-1): DSGVTQTPKHLITATGQRVTLRCSPRSGDLSVYWYQQSLDQGLQFLIQYYNGEERAKGNILERFSAQQFPDLHSELNLSSLELGDSALYFCASSVVPLPNNEQFFGPGTRLTVL.

The V call is TRBV18, the J call TRBJ2-1; 9 bases fit TRBD1. J gave up 2 bases and V 8 bases, and 13 bases lay outside the gene matches. CDR3 length: 17 residues. Germline V gene lookup returns CDR1 KGHSH and CDR2 LQKENI. This chain's CDR3 is CASLHGGTGMTYNEQFF. CDR3 nucleotides: TGTGCCAGCCTACATGGAGGGACAGGGATGACCTACAATGAGCAGTTCTTC.

The chain is built from TRBV7-8 and TRBJ2-7, with 7 bases identical to TRBD1. Per germline, CDR1 SGHVS and CDR2 FQNEAQ. The length of the CDR3 is 14 residues. V was pared by 3 bases and J by 6 bases, with 8 bases of the junction left unmatched. The CDR3 coding sequence is TGTGCCAGCAGCTTTTCGGGACAGTTGCGCGAGCAGTACTTC. Encoded protein: CASSFSGQLREQYF.